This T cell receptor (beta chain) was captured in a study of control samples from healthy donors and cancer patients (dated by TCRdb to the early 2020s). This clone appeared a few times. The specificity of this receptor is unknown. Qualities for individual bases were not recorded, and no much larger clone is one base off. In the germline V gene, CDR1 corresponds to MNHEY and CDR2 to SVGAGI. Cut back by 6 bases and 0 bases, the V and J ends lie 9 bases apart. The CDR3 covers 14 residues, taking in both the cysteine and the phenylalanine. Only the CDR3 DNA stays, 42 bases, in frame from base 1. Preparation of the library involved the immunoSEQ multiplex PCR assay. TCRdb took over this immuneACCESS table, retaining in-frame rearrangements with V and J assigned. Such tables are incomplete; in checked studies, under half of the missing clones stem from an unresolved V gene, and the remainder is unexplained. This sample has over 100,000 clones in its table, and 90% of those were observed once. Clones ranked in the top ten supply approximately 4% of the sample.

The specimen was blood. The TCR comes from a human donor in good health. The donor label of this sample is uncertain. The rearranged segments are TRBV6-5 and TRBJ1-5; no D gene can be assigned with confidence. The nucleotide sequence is TGTGCCAGCAGATATAGGGATAGCAATCAGCCCCAGCATTTT. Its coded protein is CASRYRDSNQPQHF.